This T cell receptor (beta chain) came from a study of T cell clones after liver transplantation. Looking at the study overall: Without induction therapy, subjects received standard immunosuppression until 12-24 months post-transplant. Tolerant meant at least one year fully off immunosuppression without liver enzymes above twice normal.

The CDR3 totals 14 residues. V was clipped by 0 bases and J by 5 bases, with 10 bases between them. Germline V gene sequence: CDR1 LGHNA, CDR2 YNFKEQ. The repertoire was sequenced with immunoSEQ multiplex PCR; TCRdb's copy has only in-frame clones and lacks some. The data contain more than 95,000 clones, 90% of them seen just once; the ten biggest clones take up 0.8% to 0.9%. Unstimulated PBMCs were sorted into CD3+CD4+ and CD3+CD8+ populations. The receptor was isolated from a human patient who received a liver transplant. Some T cells may originate from the graft donor. The chain uses TRBV4-2 and TRBJ1-1; the D is unclear. The starting material was CD4+ T cells from blood, obtained 12 months after liver transplant. The CDR3 nucleotides read TGTGCCAGCAGCCAAGACCAGGTCGGAACTGAAGCTTTCTTT. This translates into CASSQDQVGTEAFF.